The clone carrying this T cell receptor (beta chain) was detected only a few times. Its specificity is unknown. TCRdb reprocessed the 5' RACE reads with MiXCR, giving one entry per CDR3 protein. Here the sample spans fewer than 100,000 distinct CDR3 sequences, 16% being singletons. This sample was included in a study of early T cells in non-severe SARS-CoV-2 infection. Overall study: The authors sequenced bulk RNA from unsorted whole blood, leaving chains unpaired.

V was pared by 8 bases and J by 4 bases, with 13 bases of the junction left unmatched. Germline values: CDR1 GTSNPN, CDR2 SVGIG (reference sequence). This CDR3 is 14 amino acids long. The study's findings and limits: A preference for anti-spike CD8 responses marked VDJdb matching, which missed private and CD4 specificities.

The TCR sequence derives from an adult who was a healthcare worker with PCR-confirmed SARS-CoV-2 infection or an uninfected control (not recorded which). The sequenced sample was whole blood. The J gene is TRBJ2-5, the V gene TRBV30, with 7 bases lining up with TRBD1. This CDR3 is CAGDLTGRRETQYF. The DNA of the CDR3 is TGTGCCGGGGACCTGACAGGGCGGAGAGAGACCCAGTACTTC. The variable domain in full, completed from reference TRBV30 and TRBJ2-5, reads SQTIHQWPATLVQPVGSPLSLECTVEGTSNPNLYWYRQAAGRGLQLLFYSVGIGQISSEVPQNLSASRPQDRQFILSSKKLLLSDSGFYLCAGDLTGRRETQYFGPGTRLLVL.